What follows describes a single T cell receptor (beta chain). J lost 9 bases, V lost 0 bases, and 6 bases had no gene match. In germline, CDR1 is SGHNT, CDR2 YYREEE (reference sequence). The CDR3 runs 16 residues. Single viable CD3+CD4+CD8-CD45RO+ cells were sorted as the memory CD4+ T cells. The source of the sample is a study of memory CD4+ T cells and cytomegalovirus serostatus. Sequenced by immunoSEQ multiplex PCR; TCRdb stores in-frame clones only, minus some. The data hold about 59,000 clones, with about 81% observed a single time. The source is an adult in good health and CMV-seronegative. The chain joins TRBV5-4 to TRBJ2-1, with TRBD2 matching over 13 bases. Material: memory CD4+ T cells from blood. CDR3 sequence: CASSLDGLAGVTEQFF. In nucleotides, the CDR3 is TGTGCCAGCAGCTTGGACGGACTAGCGGGAGTAACTGAGCAGTTCTTC.